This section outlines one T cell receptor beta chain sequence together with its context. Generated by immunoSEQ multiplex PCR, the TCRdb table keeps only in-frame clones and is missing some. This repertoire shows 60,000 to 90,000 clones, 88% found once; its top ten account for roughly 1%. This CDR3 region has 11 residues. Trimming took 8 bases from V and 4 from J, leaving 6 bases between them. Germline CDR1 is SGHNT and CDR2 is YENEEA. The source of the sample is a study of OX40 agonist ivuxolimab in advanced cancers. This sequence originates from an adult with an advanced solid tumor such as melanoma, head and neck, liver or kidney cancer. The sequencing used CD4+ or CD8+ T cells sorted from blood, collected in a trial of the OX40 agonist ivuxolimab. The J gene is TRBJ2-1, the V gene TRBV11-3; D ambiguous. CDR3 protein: CASSGYNEQFF. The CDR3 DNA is TGTGCCAGCTCGGGTTACAATGAGCAGTTCTTC.